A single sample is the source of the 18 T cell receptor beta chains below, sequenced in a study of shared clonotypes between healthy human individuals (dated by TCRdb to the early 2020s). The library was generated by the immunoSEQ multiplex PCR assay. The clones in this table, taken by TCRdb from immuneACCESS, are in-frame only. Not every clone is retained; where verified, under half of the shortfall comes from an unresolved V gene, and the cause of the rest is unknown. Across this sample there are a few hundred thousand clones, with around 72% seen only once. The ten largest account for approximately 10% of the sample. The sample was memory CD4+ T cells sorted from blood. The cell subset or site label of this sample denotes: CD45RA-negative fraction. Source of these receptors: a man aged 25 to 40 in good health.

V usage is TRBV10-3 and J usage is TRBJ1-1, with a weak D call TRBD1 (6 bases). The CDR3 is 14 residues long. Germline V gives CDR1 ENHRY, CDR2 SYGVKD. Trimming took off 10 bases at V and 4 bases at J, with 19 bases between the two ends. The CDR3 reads CATKLRGGGTEAFF. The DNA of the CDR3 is TGTGCCACGAAACTCAGGGGAGGTGGCACTGAAGCTTTCTTT.

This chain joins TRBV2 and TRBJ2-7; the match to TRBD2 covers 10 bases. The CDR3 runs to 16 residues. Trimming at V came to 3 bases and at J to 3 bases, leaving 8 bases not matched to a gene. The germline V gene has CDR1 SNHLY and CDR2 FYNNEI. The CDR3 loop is CASSDSKAGGVYEQYF. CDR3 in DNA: TGTGCCAGCAGTGACTCTAAAGCGGGAGGGGTCTACGAGCAGTACTTC.

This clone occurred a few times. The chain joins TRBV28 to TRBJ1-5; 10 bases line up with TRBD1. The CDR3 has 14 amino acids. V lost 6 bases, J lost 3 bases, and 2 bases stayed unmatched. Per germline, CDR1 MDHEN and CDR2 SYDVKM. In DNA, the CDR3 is TGTGCCAGCAGGACAGGGGGCCCCAATCAGCCCCAGCATTTT. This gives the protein CASRTGGPNQPQHF.

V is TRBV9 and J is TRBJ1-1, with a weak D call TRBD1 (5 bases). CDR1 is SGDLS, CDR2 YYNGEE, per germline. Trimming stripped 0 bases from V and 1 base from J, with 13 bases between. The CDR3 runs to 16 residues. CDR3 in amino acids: CASSVVAGRSNTEAFF. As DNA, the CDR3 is TGTGCCAGCAGCGTAGTCGCGGGACGGTCGAACACTGAAGCTTTCTTT.

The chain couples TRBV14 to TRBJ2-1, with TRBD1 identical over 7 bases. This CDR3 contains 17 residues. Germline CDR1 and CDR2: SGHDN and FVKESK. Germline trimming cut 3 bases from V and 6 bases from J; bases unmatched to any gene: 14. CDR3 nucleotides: TGTGCCAGCAGCCAGCGGACAGGCTGGGGTGCGGGCAATGAGCAGTTCTTC. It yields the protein CASSQRTGWGAGNEQFF.

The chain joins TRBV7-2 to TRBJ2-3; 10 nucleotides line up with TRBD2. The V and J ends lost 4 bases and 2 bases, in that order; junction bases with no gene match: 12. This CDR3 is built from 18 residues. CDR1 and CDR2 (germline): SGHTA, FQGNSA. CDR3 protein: CASSSSGSVVWTTDTQYF. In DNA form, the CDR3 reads TGTGCCAGCAGCTCTAGCGGGAGCGTAGTTTGGACCACAGATACGCAGTATTTT.

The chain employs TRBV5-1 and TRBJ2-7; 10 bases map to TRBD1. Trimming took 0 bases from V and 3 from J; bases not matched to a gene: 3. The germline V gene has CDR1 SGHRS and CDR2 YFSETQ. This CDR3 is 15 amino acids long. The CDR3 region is CASSLVGTGDYEQYF. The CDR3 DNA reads TGCGCCAGCAGCTTGGTAGGGACAGGGGACTACGAGCAGTACTTC.

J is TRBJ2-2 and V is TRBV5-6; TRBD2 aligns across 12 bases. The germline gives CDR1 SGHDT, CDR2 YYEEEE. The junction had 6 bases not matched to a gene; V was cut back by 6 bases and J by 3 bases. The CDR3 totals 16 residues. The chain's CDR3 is CASKASGRADTGELFF. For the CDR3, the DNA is TGTGCCAGCAAGGCTAGCGGGAGGGCCGACACCGGGGAGCTGTTTTTT.

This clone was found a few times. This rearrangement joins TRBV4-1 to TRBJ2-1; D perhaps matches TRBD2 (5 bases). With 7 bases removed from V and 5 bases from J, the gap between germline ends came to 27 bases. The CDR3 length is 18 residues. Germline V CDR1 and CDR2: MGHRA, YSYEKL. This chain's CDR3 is CASKTAAGLGSRNNEQFF. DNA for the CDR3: TGCGCCAGCAAGACTGCTGCCGGACTTGGGAGCCGAAACAATGAGCAGTTCTTC.

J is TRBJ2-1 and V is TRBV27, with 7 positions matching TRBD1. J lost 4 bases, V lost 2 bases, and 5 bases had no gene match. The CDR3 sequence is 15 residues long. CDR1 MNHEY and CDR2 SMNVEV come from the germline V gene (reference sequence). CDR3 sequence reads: CASSLRTGGYNEQFF. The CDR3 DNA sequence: TGTGCCAGCAGTTTACGGACAGGCGGTTACAATGAGCAGTTCTTC.

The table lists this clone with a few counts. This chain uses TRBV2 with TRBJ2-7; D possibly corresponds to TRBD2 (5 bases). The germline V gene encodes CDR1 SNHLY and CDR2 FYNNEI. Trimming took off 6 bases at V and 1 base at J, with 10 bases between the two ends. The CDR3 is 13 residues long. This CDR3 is CASRRVGSYEQYF. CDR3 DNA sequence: TGTGCCAGCAGGCGGGTCGGATCCTACGAGCAGTACTTC.

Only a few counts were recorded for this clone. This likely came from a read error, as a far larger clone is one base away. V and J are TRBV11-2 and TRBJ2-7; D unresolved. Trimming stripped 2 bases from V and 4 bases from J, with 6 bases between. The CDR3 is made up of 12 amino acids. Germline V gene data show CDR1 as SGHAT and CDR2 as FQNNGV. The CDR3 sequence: CASSLSGYEQYF. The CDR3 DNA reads TGTGCCAGCAGCTTAAGTGGGTACGAGCAGTACTTC.

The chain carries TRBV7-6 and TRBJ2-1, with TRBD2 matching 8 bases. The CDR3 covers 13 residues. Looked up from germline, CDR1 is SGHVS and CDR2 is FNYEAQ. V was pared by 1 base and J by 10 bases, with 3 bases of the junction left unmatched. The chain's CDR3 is CASSLGVAGEQFF. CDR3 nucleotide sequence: TGTGCCAGCAGCTTAGGGGTAGCGGGAGAGCAGTTCTTC. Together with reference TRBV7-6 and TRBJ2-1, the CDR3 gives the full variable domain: GAGVSQSPRYKVTKRGQDVALRCDPISGHVSLYWYRQALGQGPEFLTYFNYEAQQDKSGLPNDRFSAERPEGSISTLTIQRTEQRDSAMYRCASSLGVAGEQFFGPGTRLTVL.

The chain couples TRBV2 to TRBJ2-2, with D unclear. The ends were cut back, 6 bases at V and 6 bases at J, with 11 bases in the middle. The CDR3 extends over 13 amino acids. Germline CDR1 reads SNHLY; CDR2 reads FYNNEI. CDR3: CASSIIGAGELFF. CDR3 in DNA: TGTGCCAGCAGCATAATTGGGGCCGGGGAGCTGTTTTTT.

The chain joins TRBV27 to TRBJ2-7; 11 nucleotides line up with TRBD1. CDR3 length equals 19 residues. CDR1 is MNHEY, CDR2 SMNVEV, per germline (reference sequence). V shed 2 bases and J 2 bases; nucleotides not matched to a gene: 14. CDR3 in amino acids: CASSLRKLGEGQGAYEQYF. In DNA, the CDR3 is TGTGCCAGCAGTTTACGGAAATTAGGCGAGGGACAGGGGGCCTACGAGCAGTACTTC.

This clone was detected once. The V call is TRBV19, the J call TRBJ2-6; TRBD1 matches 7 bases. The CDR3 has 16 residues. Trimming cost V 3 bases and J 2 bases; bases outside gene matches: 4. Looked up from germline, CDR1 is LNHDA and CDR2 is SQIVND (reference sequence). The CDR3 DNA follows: TGTGCCAGTAGTATTGTCCAGGGGGCTGGGGCCAACGTCCTGACTTTC. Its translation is CASSIVQGAGANVLTF.

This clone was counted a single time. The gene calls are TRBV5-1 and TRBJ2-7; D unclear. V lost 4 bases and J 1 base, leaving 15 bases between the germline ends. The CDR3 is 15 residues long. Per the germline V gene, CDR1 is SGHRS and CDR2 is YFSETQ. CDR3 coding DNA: TGCGCCAGCAGCCCCGCTGAGGACGCGTCCTACGAGCAGTACTTC. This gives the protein CASSPAEDASYEQYF. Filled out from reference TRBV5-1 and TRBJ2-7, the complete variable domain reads KAGVTQTPRYLIKTRGQQVTLSCSPISGHRSVSWYQQTPGQGLQFLFEYFSETQRNKGNFPGRFSGRQFSNSRSEMNVSTLELGDSALYLCASSPAEDASYEQYFGPGTRLTVT.

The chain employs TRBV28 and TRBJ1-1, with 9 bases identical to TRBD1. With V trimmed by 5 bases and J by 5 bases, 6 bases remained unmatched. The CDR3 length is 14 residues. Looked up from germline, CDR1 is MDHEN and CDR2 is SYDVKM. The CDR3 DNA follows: TGTGCCAGCAGTGTCCCGGGACAGGGAACTGAAGCTTTCTTT. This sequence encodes CASSVPGQGTEAFF.